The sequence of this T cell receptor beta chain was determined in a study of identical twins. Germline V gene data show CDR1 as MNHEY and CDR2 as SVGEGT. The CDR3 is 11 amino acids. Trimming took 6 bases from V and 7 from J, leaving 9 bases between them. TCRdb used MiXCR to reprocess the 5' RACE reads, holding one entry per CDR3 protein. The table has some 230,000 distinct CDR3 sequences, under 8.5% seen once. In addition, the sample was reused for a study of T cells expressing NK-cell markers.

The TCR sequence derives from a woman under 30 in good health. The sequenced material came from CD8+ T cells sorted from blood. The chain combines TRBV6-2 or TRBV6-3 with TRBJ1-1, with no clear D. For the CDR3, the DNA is TGTGCCAGCAGGATCGGCAGTGAAGCTTTCTTT. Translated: CASRIGSEAFF.